This T cell receptor (beta chain) was captured by sequencing in a study of technical replicates of blood from several donors. Libraries were prepared by immunoSEQ multiplex PCR; TCRdb keeps only in-frame clonotypes and omits some of them. The profile shows 55,000 to 65,000 clones, approximately 86% of them singletons. From germline, CDR1 is LGHNA and CDR2 YSLEER. V dropped 4 bases and J dropped 1 base, with 10 bases sitting between them. The CDR3 extends over 14 amino acids. The chain uses TRBV4-3 and TRBJ1-1; the D is unclear. The receptor was isolated from a human donor in good health. Some clones in this sample may be carry-over from other donors' samples. Sequenced input: PBMCs. CDR3 protein: CASSPGGRNTEAFF. DNA of the CDR3: TGCGCCAGCAGCCCTGGTGGGAGGAACACTGAAGCTTTCTTT.